The clone carrying this T cell receptor beta chain was counted at least ten times. This entry is derived from a study of Graves' ophthalmopathy and Graves' hyperthyroidism. Scientists amplified the TCR beta CDR3 regions from RNA transcripts. Amplification began with first-round RT-PCR using HTBI primers, then second-round multiplex PCR was performed. TCRdb reprocessed the multiplex PCR reads via MiXCR and lists one record per CDR3 protein. The sample has approximately 480,000 distinct CDR3 sequences, around 14% seen once. The V segment lost 6 bases and the J segment 4 bases; nucleotides outside the gene matches: 8. The CDR3 sequence is 15 residues long. The germline gives CDR1 MDHEN, CDR2 SYDVKM. For donors with ophthalmopathy, the disease showed moderate-to-severe activity, reached CAS ≥3 and NOSPECS ≥4, and had lasted under 3 months. In this cohort, patients with other autoimmune diseases, uncontrolled infections, pregnancy or lactation were excluded.

The V gene is TRBV28, the J gene TRBJ2-2, with 7 nucleotides matching TRBD1. Sequencing was performed on blood. This receptor was identified in a young woman with Graves' ophthalmopathy. Written as DNA, the CDR3 is TGTGCCAGCAGATTGAGGGGGCGCGGCACCGGGGAGCTGTTTTTT. It encodes CASRLRGRGTGELFF.